The 29 T cell receptor beta chains below were found in one sample sequenced in a study of PD-1 blockade in classical Hodgkin lymphoma. All patients experienced relapse after autologous stem cell transplantation, and brentuximab vedotin exposure was variable. TCRdb's copy holds only in-frame clones and misses some; the assay was immunoSEQ multiplex PCR. The sample has more than 90,000 clones; around 89% are singletons. This sample comprised peripheral blood mononuclear cells (PBMCs), obtained before the second cycle of nivolumab. Source of these receptors: a human donor with classical Hodgkin lymphoma.

The V gene is TRBV9, the J gene TRBJ1-6; D possibly corresponds to TRBD1 (6 bases). Germline V gives CDR1 SGDLS, CDR2 YYNGEE. The CDR3 is 15 amino acids. V dropped 0 bases and J dropped 5 bases, with 9 bases sitting between them. In nucleotides, the CDR3 is TGTGCCAGCAGCGTAGGGGGACACAATAATTCACCCCTCCACTTT. Translating gives CASSVGGHNNSPLHF. The whole variable domain, filled in from reference TRBV9 and TRBJ1-6, reads DSGVTQTPKHLITATGQRVTLRCSPRSGDLSVYWYQQSLDQGLQFLIQYYNGEERAKGNILERFSAQQFPDLHSELNLSSLELGDSALYFCASSVGGHNNSPLHFGNGTRLTVT.

The CDR3 loop reads CASSEPGGRLNTEAFF. Here the CDR3 DNA reads TGTGCCAGCAGTGAACCGGGAGGGAGGTTGAACACTGAAGCTTTCTTT. The chain employs TRBV25-1 and TRBJ1-1; D is uncertain. CDR1 is MGHDK and CDR2 is SYGVNS in the germline V gene. There are 16 residues in the CDR3. Trimming removed 2 bases at V and 0 bases at J, with 13 bases between.

The chain is built from TRBV5-4 and TRBJ2-3, with D perhaps being TRBD1 or TRBD2 (6 bases each). V shed 3 bases and J shed 4 bases, with 12 bases lying between them. From germline, CDR1 is SGHNT and CDR2 YYREEE (reference sequence). The CDR3 has 14 amino acids. CDR3: CASSWTGAADTQYF. CDR3 bases: TGTGCCAGCAGCTGGACGGGGGCGGCAGATACGCAGTATTTT.

The gene calls are TRBV6-1 and TRBJ1-2; D unclear. Germline V gives CDR1 MNHNS, CDR2 SASEGT. Trimming removed 7 bases at V and 10 bases at J, with 16 bases between. The CDR3 length is 12 residues. CDR3 loop: CASMARTGIYTF. The CDR3 DNA is TGTGCCAGCATGGCCCGCACTGGTATCTACACCTTC.

This chain joins TRBV13 and TRBJ1-2, with D perhaps TRBD1 (6 bases). Trimming shortened V by 6 bases and J by 6 bases, and 14 bases separated the two germline ends. This CDR3 is built from 13 residues. CDR1 and CDR2 (germline): PRHDT, FYEKMQ (reference sequence). The CDR3 is CASSATGMDGYTF. The CDR3, as DNA: TGTGCCAGCAGTGCTACAGGGATGGATGGCTACACCTTC.

The CDR3 here is CASRAVSANTGELFF. The CDR3 nucleotides are TGTGCCAGCAGGGCAGTGTCCGCCAACACCGGGGAGCTGTTTTTT. The gene calls are TRBV19 and TRBJ2-2, with D possibly TRBD1 on 5 matching bases. Between the trimmed V and J ends, which lost 9 bases and 2 bases, there was a span of 16 bases. This CDR3 spans 15 amino acids. The germline V gene has CDR1 LNHDA and CDR2 SQIVND (reference sequence).

This clone was seen a few times. The rearrangement joins TRBV7-9 to TRBJ1-1, with D maybe TRBD1 (5 bases). CDR1 is SEHNR, CDR2 FQNEAQ, per germline (reference sequence). This CDR3 has 15 residues. Trimming stripped 2 bases from V and 0 bases from J, with 10 bases between. CDR3 nucleotide sequence: TGTGCCAGCAGCTTACTTGCAGGGATGAACACTGAAGCTTTCTTT. Its translation: CASSLLAGMNTEAFF.

The chain combines TRBV19 with TRBJ1-2; no reliable D call. Germline CDR1 reads LNHDA; CDR2 reads SQIVND (reference sequence). This CDR3 spans 11 amino acids. Deletions cut 7 bases from V and 9 bases from J, with 12 bases between. CDR3 DNA: TGTGCCAGTACCTCTAAGAGTAGCTACACCTTC. Translating it yields CASTSKSSYTF.

V gene TRBV10-3 combines with J gene TRBJ2-5, with TRBD2 identical over 14 bases. V lost 10 bases, J lost 5 bases, and 12 bases stayed unmatched. The germline gives CDR1 ENHRY, CDR2 SYGVKD. CDR3 length: 16 amino acids. The DNA for the CDR3 is TGTGCCACCTTGACTAGCGGGGGGGAATCGAGGGAGACCCAGTACTTC. It codes for CATLTSGGESRETQYF.

The chain is built from TRBV2 and TRBJ2-1, with D unresolved. Germline CDR1 reads SNHLY; CDR2 reads FYNNEI. The CDR3 runs to 11 residues. Deletions cut 6 bases from V and 8 bases from J, with 8 bases between. This chain's CDR3 is CASRHYYEQFF. The CDR3 coding sequence is TGTGCCAGCAGACATTACTATGAGCAGTTCTTC.

The V gene is TRBV10-2, the J gene TRBJ1-4; 8 bases align to TRBD1. Per germline, CDR1 WSHSY and CDR2 SAAADI. Unmatched junction bases numbered 6, after V lost 6 bases and J lost 6 bases. The CDR3 length is 14 residues. This chain's CDR3 is CASSAQGADEKLFF. CDR3 coding DNA: TGCGCCAGCAGCGCCCAGGGGGCGGATGAAAAACTGTTTTTT.

The J gene is TRBJ1-4, the V gene TRBV7-9, with 9 bases matching TRBD1. Germline V gene lookup returns CDR1 SEHNR and CDR2 FQNEAQ (reference sequence). CDR3 length equals 15 residues. V lost 0 bases to trimming and J lost 6 bases; unmatched junction nucleotides: 2. CDR3 loop: CASSLAGTGHEKLFF. The CDR3, as DNA: TGTGCCAGCAGCTTAGCCGGGACAGGGCATGAAAAACTGTTTTTT.

This chain links TRBV7-8 with TRBJ1-2; D gene unclear. The length of the CDR3 is 13 residues. V shed 1 base and J shed 7 bases, with 10 bases lying between them. Germline loops: CDR1 SGHVS, CDR2 FQNEAQ. CDR3 bases: TGTGCCAGCAGCTTAGAAACAGCTAGTGGCTACACCTTC. Residues: CASSLETASGYTF.

This chain links TRBV6-5 with TRBJ2-4; tentative D call: TRBD2 (5 bases). Per germline, CDR1 MNHEY and CDR2 SVGAGI. V lost 4 bases, J lost 1 base, and 14 bases lay in between. This CDR3 is built from 16 residues. Here the CDR3 reads CASSLSGLPAKNIQYF. The CDR3 region has the DNA TGTGCCAGCAGTTTGAGCGGTCTACCGGCCAAAAACATTCAGTACTTC.

In this sample, this clone turned up a few times. This chain uses TRBV25-1 with TRBJ2-1; the D gene is possibly TRBD1 (6 bases). V lost 3 bases to trimming and J lost 4 bases, with 13 bases between them. Germline loops: CDR1 MGHDK, CDR2 SYGVNS. The CDR3 has 15 residues. This CDR3 reads CASSEWDTIYNEQFF. The DNA of the CDR3 is TGTGCCAGCAGTGAGTGGGACACTATATACAATGAGCAGTTCTTC.

The V call is TRBV28, the J call TRBJ2-2; the match to TRBD1 covers 7 bases. The CDR3 is 16 amino acids. V trimming: 6 bases; J trimming: 0 bases; junction bases outside the gene matches: 7. Per germline, CDR1 MDHEN and CDR2 SYDVKM. The CDR3: CASSQTGKTNTGELFF. In DNA form, the CDR3 reads TGTGCCAGCAGCCAGACAGGGAAGACGAACACCGGGGAGCTGTTTTTT.

The rearrangement joins TRBV7-9 to TRBJ1-4, with D unresolved. CDR1 and CDR2 (germline): SEHNR, FQNEAQ (reference sequence). V was pared by 1 base and J by 8 bases, with 8 bases between. This CDR3 has 13 amino acids. This chain's CDR3 is CASSLENTEKLFF. The CDR3 nucleotides read TGTGCCAGCAGCTTAGAGAATACCGAAAAACTGTTTTTT. Full variable domain (rest looked up from reference TRBV7-9 and TRBJ1-4): DTGVSQNPRHKITKRGQNVTFRCDPISEHNRLYWYRQTLGQGPEFLTYFQNEAQLEKSRLLSDRFSAERPKGSFSTLEIQRTEQGDSAMYLCASSLENTEKLFFGSGTQLSVL.

The genes are TRBV9 and TRBJ2-7; D gene ambiguous. The length of the CDR3 is 13 residues. Germline V lookup: CDR1 SGDLS, CDR2 YYNGEE. With 0 bases removed from V and 3 bases from J, the gap between germline ends came to 7 bases. The CDR3 sequence: CASSVAGDYEQYF. CDR3 DNA: TGTGCCAGCAGCGTAGCGGGCGACTACGAGCAGTACTTC.

The V gene is TRBV7-9, the J gene TRBJ1-2; D may be TRBD1 (6 bases). The V gene lost 5 bases and the J gene lost 3 bases, with 22 bases spanning the gap. The CDR3 extends over 17 amino acids. The germline gives CDR1 SEHNR, CDR2 FQNEAQ (reference sequence). In nucleotides, the CDR3 is TGTGCCAGCAGCAAATTAGCATTCCCGACAGGCGACTATGGCTACACCTTC. Translated: CASSKLAFPTGDYGYTF.

The chain has TRBV2 and TRBJ1-4; the D gene is possibly TRBD1 (5 bases). CDR1 is SNHLY and CDR2 is FYNNEI in the germline V gene. This CDR3 region has 15 residues. The V end lost 2 bases, the J end lost 0 bases, and 7 bases lay between the germline ends. For the CDR3, the DNA is TGTGCCAGCAGTGAAAGGGGTTCAACTAATGAAAAACTGTTTTTT. Protein product: CASSERGSTNEKLFF.

The chain joins TRBV9 to TRBJ2-1; 12 nucleotides align to TRBD2. Trimming took 7 bases from V and 7 from J; bases not matched to a gene: 6. The CDR3 runs 14 residues. Germline lookup yields CDR1 SGDLS and CDR2 YYNGEE. In nucleotides, the CDR3 is TGTGCCAGCGGGGCGACTAGCGGGGGAAATGAGCAGTTCTTC. Residues: CASGATSGGNEQFF.

The V call is TRBV4-2, the J call TRBJ2-3, with D perhaps being TRBD1 or TRBD2 (5 bases each). The V end lost 3 bases, the J end lost 0 bases, and 16 bases lay between the germline ends. This CDR3 spans 17 amino acids. Germline V CDR1 and CDR2: LGHNA, YNFKEQ. CDR3 in DNA: TGTGCCAGCAGCCAGGGCCTTTCCGGGGCTAGCACAGATACGCAGTATTTT. Protein sequence: CASSQGLSGASTDTQYF.

The genes are TRBV5-1 and TRBJ1-1, with D possibly TRBD1 on 5 matching bases. The CDR3 contains 14 residues. Trimming shortened V by 0 bases and J by 4 bases, and 10 bases separated the two germline ends. Germline V gives CDR1 SGHRS, CDR2 YFSETQ. As DNA, the CDR3 is TGCGCCAGCAGCTTGGAGGCTGGGACCACTGAAGCTTTCTTT. Translating gives CASSLEAGTTEAFF. Based on the CDR3 plus reference TRBV5-1 and TRBJ1-1, the full variable domain is KAGVTQTPRYLIKTRGQQVTLSCSPISGHRSVSWYQQTPGQGLQFLFEYFSETQRNKGNFPGRFSGRQFSNSRSEMNVSTLELGDSALYLCASSLEAGTTEAFFGQGTRLTVV.

This chain joins TRBV9 and TRBJ2-3; possible D gene TRBD2, 5 bases. Germline-derived CDR1 and CDR2 are SGDLS and YYNGEE. The CDR3 has 15 amino acids. Trimming shortened V by 1 base and J by 3 bases, and 12 bases separated the two germline ends. This CDR3 reads CASSVTGTPTDTQYF. CDR3 DNA: TGTGCCAGCAGCGTAACGGGAACTCCTACAGATACGCAGTATTTT.

The rearrangement links TRBV5-1 to TRBJ1-2; no clear D. Trimming pared 0 bases from V and 2 bases from J, leaving 11 bases between. The CDR3 has 15 amino acids. Germline V gives CDR1 SGHRS, CDR2 YFSETQ. The CDR3 DNA sequence: TGCGCCAGCAGCTTGGAGGTACCGGGGAACTATGGCTACACCTTC. Translated, it gives CASSLEVPGNYGYTF.

The chain carries TRBV7-2 and TRBJ1-4, with 7 bases identical to TRBD1. Germline trimming cut 4 bases from V and 10 bases from J; bases unmatched to any gene: 21. The CDR3 runs 18 residues. Germline V lookup: CDR1 SGHTA, CDR2 FQGNSA. CDR3 region: CASSSHSTTGSLYGKLFF. Here the CDR3 DNA reads TGTGCCAGCAGCTCACATTCCACGACAGGGTCTCTTTACGGAAAACTGTTTTTT.

Only one count was recorded for this clone. The rearrangement uses TRBV5-4 and TRBJ2-4; D is perhaps TRBD2 (5 bases). V lost 8 bases, J lost 1 base, and 7 bases lay in between. Germline V CDR1 and CDR2: SGHNT, YYREEE (reference sequence). This CDR3 has 12 residues. CDR3 protein: CASSSAKNIQYF. The CDR3 bases are TGTGCCAGTTCTAGCGCCAAAAACATTCAGTACTTC.

The chain has TRBV19 and TRBJ1-5; D possibly corresponds to TRBD1 (6 bases). Trimming removed 5 bases from V and 5 bases from J, with 10 bases in between. CDR1 is LNHDA, CDR2 SQIVND, per germline (reference sequence). The CDR3 consists of 13 residues. CDR3 DNA: TGTGCCAGTAGTCCTGACAGGTATCAGCCCCAGCATTTT. It encodes CASSPDRYQPQHF.

The rearrangement uses TRBV18 and TRBJ2-3; D remains ambiguous. The CDR3 spans 14 residues. V lost 5 bases and J 2 bases, leaving 11 bases between the germline ends. CDR1 is KGHSH and CDR2 is LQKENI in the germline V gene. The CDR3 DNA reads TGTGCCAGCTCAACCCAACTTGACACAGATACGCAGTATTTT. Encoded protein: CASSTQLDTDTQYF.